The 5 T cell receptor beta chains given below trace back to one sample, sequenced in a study of cytomegalovirus exposure and HLA in healthy donors. 13 Jbeta primers and 60 Vbeta primers were used for the PCR. Measured with immunoSEQ multiplex PCR; TCRdb has only the in-frame clones, and not every one. The sample gives 75,000 to 90,000 clones, over 65% of which show up once; 20% to 25% is in the top ten. Specimen: PBMCs. These receptors were taken from a man younger than 45 in good health and CMV-seropositive.

This clone was seen just once. V gene TRBV27 combines with J gene TRBJ1-5; TRBD1 is a possible D gene (5 bases). In germline, CDR1 is MNHEY, CDR2 SMNVEV (reference sequence). This CDR3 has 13 amino acids. Trimming took off 9 bases at V and 6 bases at J, with 15 bases between the two ends. As DNA, the CDR3 is TGTGCCAGTGGGTACGGGGGGAGTCAGCCCCAGCATTTT. Amino acids: CASGYGGSQPQHF.

V usage is TRBV7-6 and J usage is TRBJ2-3; D is uncertain. This CDR3 is 16 amino acids long. Germline values: CDR1 SGHVS, CDR2 FNYEAQ. The ends were cut back, 1 base at V and 2 bases at J, with 13 bases in the middle. CDR3 in amino acids: CASSLVGVGSTDTQYF. The CDR3 DNA reads as TGTGCCAGCAGCTTAGTGGGCGTCGGATCCACAGATACGCAGTATTTT.

The chain uses TRBV28 and TRBJ1-5; D remains unclear. The CDR3 contains 13 residues. Trimming cost V 7 bases and J 4 bases, with 11 bases left between them. Germline assignment: CDR1 MDHEN and CDR2 SYDVKM. The CDR3 is CASTLDRNQPQHF. CDR3 coding DNA: TGTGCCAGCACCCTAGATAGGAATCAGCCCCAGCATTTT.

The chain employs TRBV7-3 and TRBJ2-1; 10 positions agree with TRBD2. This CDR3 region has 13 residues. J gave up 7 bases and V 8 bases, and 5 bases lay outside the gene matches. Germline-derived CDR1 and CDR2 are SGHTA and FQGTGA. CDR3 DNA: TGTGCCAGCGGGCAAGCGGGGGGGAATGAGCAGTTCTTC. Amino acid sequence: CASGQAGGNEQFF.

The rearrangement links TRBV5-8 to TRBJ1-2; TRBD1 matches 7 bases. This CDR3 is 14 amino acids long. Germline CDR1 and CDR2: SGHTS and YDEGEE. Germline trimming cut 7 bases from V and 8 bases from J; bases unmatched to any gene: 14. The CDR3 DNA is TGTGCCAGCCATAAGGGACAGCCCGTTAGGGGCTACACCTTC. Protein: CASHKGQPVRGYTF.